This T cell receptor (beta chain) was captured in a study of ipilimumab plus nivolumab after autologous stem cell transplantation. Sequenced by immunoSEQ multiplex PCR; TCRdb stores in-frame clones only, minus some. Here the sample spans about 40,000 clones, about 92% being singletons. Ipilimumab, 1 mg/kg, started 14 to 28 days after autologous transplant. Germline V gene lookup returns CDR1 SGHTS and CDR2 YDEGEE. This CDR3 region has 15 residues. The ends lost 3 bases at V and 0 bases at J; junction bases unmatched: 3. The chain combines TRBV5-8 with TRBJ1-5; TRBD1 aligns across 7 bases. The clonotype originates from a male donor with multiple myeloma. The sample was PBMCs, taken in a trial of ipilimumab plus nivolumab as post-transplant consolidation. The CDR3 sequence is CASSWGQSSNQPQHF. In DNA form, the CDR3 reads TGTGCCAGCAGCTGGGGACAGTCTAGCAATCAGCCCCAGCATTTT.